This TCR beta chain was sequenced for a study of blood T cell repertoires in COVID-19. Study context: COVID-19 samples from acute and convalescent phases originated in the United States, Italy and Spain. The cDNA or gDNA used as material had been derived from T cells, B-cell-depleted T cells, or PBMCs.

Looked up from germline, CDR1 is SGHTA and CDR2 is FQGNSA. This CDR3 contains 17 residues. V lost 5 bases to trimming and J lost 2 bases; unmatched junction nucleotides: 12. Original analysis: Estimated nucleated cell counts came from reference gene primer amplification. TCRdb keeps only in-frame clones here, not all; method: immunoSEQ multiplex PCR. V and J calls and clone size come straight from that table; D and trimming were deduced from the DNA. The sample shows around 160,000 clones, 70% to 90% of them seen only once. Sequenced input: peripheral blood. This chain joins TRBV7-2 and TRBJ2-1, with TRBD2 matching 7 bases. The TCR comes from a man aged 55-75 years with active or convalescent COVID-19. As DNA, the CDR3 is TGTGCCAGCAGCCCCGGAGGAGTAGCGGGTACCTACAATGAGCAGTTCTTC. It specifies CASSPGGVAGTYNEQFF.